This T cell receptor (beta chain) was captured in a study of blood T cell repertoires in COVID-19. Study in general: Researchers got acute and convalescent COVID-19 samples from the United States, Italy and Spain.

Germline trimming cut 8 bases from V and 8 bases from J; bases unmatched to any gene: 7. The germline V gene encodes CDR1 MDHEN and CDR2 SYDVKM. The CDR3 loop spans 12 amino acids. Libraries were prepared by immunoSEQ multiplex PCR; TCRdb keeps only in-frame clonotypes and omits some of them. The table has under 150,000 clones, approximately 83% seen once. The material sequenced was peripheral blood. The V and J genes are TRBV28 and TRBJ1-2; 8 nucleotides agree with TRBD1. This clonotype was sampled from a woman between 45 and 65 years old who had recovered from COVID-19. As DNA, the CDR3 is TGTGCCAGCGGCAGGGGGCGGAGGGGCTACACCTTC. Translation gives CASGRGRRGYTF.